The sequence of this TCR beta chain was determined in a study of OX40 agonist ivuxolimab in advanced cancers. Study at large: The treatment was a fully human IgG2 OX40 agonist, ivuxolimab. Ivuxolimab doses were 0.01, 0.1, 0.3, 1.5, 3 or 10 mg/kg every 2 weeks. Study-wide results and limits: CD4+ and CD8+ T cells in blood underwent clonal expansion by week 6 at 0.1 to 3.0 mg/kg.

Repertoires were generated with immunoSEQ multiplex PCR, while TCRdb's copy carries only in-frame clones and drops some. The sample has about 83,000 clones, about 88% seen once. V gave up 6 bases and J gave up 2 bases; unmatched junction bases: 7. Germline CDR1 LNHDA, CDR2 SQIVND (reference sequence). CDR3 length: 15 amino acids. No patient had autoimmune disease or received systemic immunosuppression. Note on this clone: Its antigen is as yet unknown.

The receptor was derived from an adult with an advanced solid tumor such as melanoma, head and neck, liver or kidney cancer. The chain carries TRBV19 and TRBJ1-5, with TRBD1 identical over 7 bases. Sequencing was performed on CD4+ or CD8+ T cells sorted from blood, taken in a trial of the OX40 agonist ivuxolimab. As DNA, the CDR3 is TGTGCCAGTAGCCCGGACAGGTTGGGCAATCAGCCCCAGCATTTT. This codes for CASSPDRLGNQPQHF.